This T cell receptor (beta chain) was identified in a study of OX40 agonist ivuxolimab in advanced cancers. Background on the study: Recorded diagnoses for dose-escalation patients were hepatocellular carcinoma, melanoma, renal cell or head and neck cancer. A mean age of approximately 58 years, range about 20 to 79, was recorded, and roughly 83% were male.

Overall study results and limits: No antigen was identified for the clonally expanded peripheral T cells. The average count of expanded clones was higher among CD8+ T cells than among CD4+.

Notes on this clone: Its antigen is undetermined.

Assay: immunoSEQ multiplex PCR; the TCRdb copy retains only in-frame clones and omits some. The sample has 70,000 to 95,000 clones, under 95% seen once; the top ten hold more than 0.6%. The V and J ends lost 5 bases and 0 bases respectively, with 13 bases between them. Germline CDR1 and CDR2: SNHLY and FYNNEI. This CDR3 has 16 amino acids. The source was CD4+ or CD8+ T cells sorted from blood, collected in a trial of the OX40 agonist ivuxolimab. The genes are TRBV2 and TRBJ1-4; D is unclear. The TCR sequence derives from an adult with an advanced solid tumor such as melanoma, head and neck, liver or kidney cancer. CDR3 coding DNA: TGTGCCAGCAGTCCTGAGCTCGGTGCAACTAATGAAAAACTGTTTTTT. Encoded protein: CASSPELGATNEKLFF.